These 18 T cell receptor beta chains originate from one sample sequenced in a study of T cells after yellow fever vaccination (dated by TCRdb to between 2017 and 2020). Library generation was performed with 5' RACE. Sequencing was carried out with an Illumina NovaSeq 6000. Starting from the raw public reads, TCRdb applied fastp trimming at Q25, assembled clones with MiXCR and retained in-frame beta chains. Under each unique CDR3 protein, matching rows form one entry showing the most common genes and DNA. The sample table lists about 320,000 distinct CDR3 sequences, roughly 10% of them with a count of one. The ten largest clones add up to roughly 3% of the sample. The label giving this sample's treatment or condition can be read as: live attenuated yellow fever vaccine strain. This material consisted of CD4+ T cells sorted from PBMCs, taken 45 days after the yellow fever booster vaccination. All receptors come from a man between 18 and 29 years old who received the YFV17D yellow fever vaccine.

The sample holds a few counts of this clonotype. V and J are TRBV11-2 and TRBJ2-7, with a tentative D call TRBD2 (5 bases). Per germline, CDR1 SGHAT and CDR2 FQNNGV. The CDR3 covers 14 residues. Between the trimmed V and J ends, which lost 5 bases and 3 bases, there was a span of 14 bases. CDR3: CASSPGEWSYEQYV. The CDR3 coding sequence is TGTGCCAGCAGCCCCGGGGAGTGGAGCTACGAGCAGTACGTC.

This clonotype was counted only a few times. The chain combines TRBV28 with TRBJ2-2, with a weak D call TRBD1 (5 bases). Germline V lookup: CDR1 MDHEN, CDR2 SYDVKM. V was shortened by 6 bases and J by 5 bases, with 10 bases between the two germline ends. CDR3 length: 13 amino acids. CDR3 nucleotide sequence: TGTGCCAGCAGCCCTGGGGCGACCGGGGAGCTGTTTTTT. This gives the protein CASSPGATGELFF.

The chain is built from TRBV19 and TRBJ1-1; D call uncertain. The V end lost 7 bases, the J end lost 0 bases, and 9 bases lay between the germline ends. The CDR3 runs 13 residues. Germline V gene data show CDR1 as LNHDA and CDR2 as SQIVND (reference sequence). The CDR3 spells CASTKFMNTEAFF. The DNA for the CDR3 is TGTGCCAGTACAAAGTTCATGAACACTGAAGCTTTCTTT. Using reference TRBV19 and TRBJ1-1 for the parts outside the CDR3, the full variable domain is DGGITQSPKYLFRKEGQNVTLSCEQNLNHDAMYWYRQDPGQGLRLIYYSQIVNDFQKGDIAEGYSVSREKKESFPLTVTSAQKNPTAFYLCASTKFMNTEAFFGQGTRLTVV.

The rearrangement links TRBV20-1 to TRBJ2-5, with a possible D match to TRBD1 (6 bases). The CDR3 is 11 residues long. Per germline, CDR1 DFQATT and CDR2 SNEGSKA (reference sequence). The V and J ends lost 7 bases and 5 bases respectively, with 11 bases between them. The CDR3 protein is CSGPQGETQYF. The CDR3 DNA sequence: TGCAGTGGTCCCCAGGGGGAGACCCAGTACTTC.

The chain couples TRBV12-3 or TRBV12-4 to TRBJ1-3, with D possibly TRBD1 on 5 matching bases. CDR3 size: 16 residues. Trimming shortened V by 0 bases and J by 3 bases, and 12 bases separated the two germline ends. Here the CDR3 DNA reads TGTGCCAGCAGTTTAGCGGGGGGTATAGATGGAAACACCATATATTTT. It is translated as CASSLAGGIDGNTIYF.

This clonotype came up a few times. The chain employs TRBV6-6 and TRBJ2-2; no firm D call. This CDR3 is built from 13 residues. V gave up 5 bases and J gave up 4 bases, with 8 bases separating them. CDR1 and CDR2 from the germline V gene are MNHNY and SVGAGI (reference sequence). The CDR3 spells CASSGLGTGELFF. Written as DNA, the CDR3 is TGTGCCAGCAGTGGCCTTGGCACCGGGGAGCTGTTTTTT.

This clonotype was detected a few times. V gene TRBV25-1 combines with J gene TRBJ1-1, with TRBD1 identical over 8 bases. With V trimmed by 1 base and J by 0 bases, 7 bases remained unmatched. Germline values: CDR1 MGHDK, CDR2 SYGVNS. The CDR3 has 17 amino acids. This CDR3 is CASSEFRQGTMNTEAFF. The CDR3 nucleotides read TGTGCCAGCAGTGAATTTCGACAGGGGACAATGAACACTGAAGCTTTCTTT.

The chain couples TRBV5-1 to TRBJ1-2; TRBD1 might be the D (5 bases). V was trimmed by 2 bases and J by 4 bases, leaving 21 bases between them. The CDR3 runs to 17 residues. The germline CDR1 and CDR2 sequences are SGHRS and YFSETQ. Here the CDR3 DNA reads TGCGCCAGCAGCTTCATCCAAACAGGCGACGGAGGCTATGGCTACACCTTC. It yields the protein CASSFIQTGDGGYGYTF.

This clonotype was observed a handful of times. The J gene is TRBJ1-1, the V gene TRBV4-3; D is perhaps TRBD1 (6 bases). There are 15 residues in the CDR3. The V end was cut by 2 bases, the J end by 5 bases, with 15 bases between. Germline V CDR1 and CDR2: LGHNA, YSLEER. The CDR3 nucleotides read TGCGCCAGCAGCCAAATTTCGCAGGGGAGGACTGAAGCTTTCTTT. Translating gives CASSQISQGRTEAFF.

Only a few counts were recorded for this clonotype. V is TRBV4-2 and J is TRBJ2-2, with 14 positions matching TRBD2. The CDR3 length is 20 residues. Germline lookup yields CDR1 LGHNA and CDR2 YNFKEQ. The V gene end was trimmed by 2 bases and the J gene end by 2 bases; junction bases not matched to a gene: 10. The CDR3 is CASSQKGGGTSGGNTGELFF. CDR3 bases: TGTGCCAGCAGCCAAAAAGGGGGAGGGACTAGCGGGGGAAACACCGGGGAGCTGTTTTTT.

This clonotype has only a few counts. The chain links TRBV10-3 to TRBJ2-1; tentatively, D is TRBD1 (6 bases). Trimming cost V 10 bases and J 8 bases, with 12 bases left between them. Germline CDR1 and CDR2: ENHRY and SYGVKD. CDR3 length: 11 residues. For the CDR3, the DNA is TGTGCCACGCAACAGGGCTATGAGCAGTTCTTC. The encoded protein is CATQQGYEQFF.

This clonotype was detected a few times. The gene calls are TRBV29-1 and TRBJ1-6, with 7 bases matching TRBD1. CDR1 and CDR2 from the germline V gene are SQVTM and ANQGSEA. V trimming: 6 bases; J trimming: 11 bases; junction bases outside the gene matches: 4. The CDR3 has 11 amino acids. DNA for the CDR3: TGCAGCGTCGGGGACAGTCCACCCCTCCACTTT. It codes for CSVGDSPPLHF.

This clonotype has just a few counts. This rearrangement joins TRBV29-1 to TRBJ2-3; 10 nucleotides line up with TRBD1. Germline CDR1 and CDR2: SQVTM and ANQGSEA. This CDR3 region has 14 residues. CDR3 coding DNA: TGCACCACTCTCCGGGACAGGGGTGGAGATACGCAGTATTTT. This translates into CTTLRDRGGDTQYF.

The chain combines TRBV9 with TRBJ1-2, with D possibly matching TRBD1 (5 bases). The CDR3 runs to 14 residues. V dropped 1 base and J dropped 5 bases, with 12 bases sitting between them. In germline, CDR1 is SGDLS, CDR2 YYNGEE. CDR3 nucleotide sequence: TGTGCCAGCAGCGTACAAAAGGGGTGGTATGGCTACACCTTC. Protein sequence: CASSVQKGWYGYTF. Filled out from reference TRBV9 and TRBJ1-2, the complete variable domain reads DSGVTQTPKHLITATGQRVTLRCSPRSGDLSVYWYQQSLDQGLQFLIQYYNGEERAKGNILERFSAQQFPDLHSELNLSSLELGDSALYFCASSVQKGWYGYTFGSGTRLTVV.

The chain has TRBV12-3 or TRBV12-4 and TRBJ2-3, with 7 positions matching TRBD2. The V gene end was trimmed by 5 bases and the J gene end by 4 bases; junction bases not matched to a gene: 3. The CDR3 has 13 residues. DNA for the CDR3: TGTGCCAGCAGTACCACTAGCGCAGATACGCAGTATTTT. Protein product: CASSTTSADTQYF.

In DNA form, the CDR3 reads TGTGCCAGCAGCTTAACACTAGCGGGGGGACGCAATGAGCAGTTCTTC. Translating it yields CASSLTLAGGRNEQFF. The rearrangement links TRBV7-3 to TRBJ2-1; 12 nucleotides agree with TRBD2. V was clipped by 0 bases and J by 6 bases; unmatched bases: 3. The germline V gene has CDR1 SGHTA and CDR2 FQGTGA. The CDR3 spans 16 residues.

In its sample, this clonotype was seen many times. This chain connects TRBV4-2 to TRBJ2-3; D might be TRBD2 (6 bases). V was cut by 3 bases and J by 2 bases, with 18 bases left in between. The CDR3 contains 17 residues. Germline V gene data show CDR1 as LGHNA and CDR2 as YNFKEQ. The CDR3 DNA reads as TGTGCCAGCAGCCAGCTCTCCGGGACTGGACTCACAGATACGCAGTATTTT. This codes for CASSQLSGTGLTDTQYF.

This clonotype has only a few counts. CDR3 residues: CASSLYVVTGNTIYF. In DNA form, the CDR3 reads TGTGCCAGCAGCTTATACGTGGTCACTGGAAACACCATATATTTT. V gene TRBV7-8 combines with J gene TRBJ1-3; D call uncertain. The CDR3 is 15 amino acids. V dropped 2 bases and J dropped 2 bases, with 10 bases sitting between them. Germline V gives CDR1 SGHVS, CDR2 FQNEAQ.